This TCR beta chain was documented in a study of blood T cells in healthy people across ages. Findings of the study overall: Both naive CD4+ cell counts and diversity were greater in long-lived donors than in aged donors. TCR beta diversity was tightly associated with the proportion of naive T cells.

Using a J-beta primer mix together with a sample-barcoded 5' primer, a second PCR was run for roughly 6 to 12 cycles. TCRdb re-called the 5' RACE reads through MiXCR, storing one row per CDR3 protein. This table has 700,000 to 1,000,000 distinct CDR3 sequences, under 45% appearing once. In regard to this clonotype: Its specificity is unknown.

Sequenced: blood. This clonotype was sampled from a man aged 55 to 70 in good health.

Written as DNA, the CDR3 is TGTGCCAGCAGTTTAGTGGCGGGACAGCAAGAGACCCAGTACTTC. It is translated as CASSLVAGQQETQYF. This chain uses TRBV12-3 or TRBV12-4 with TRBJ2-5; a weak D match, TRBD1 (7 bases). The germline V and J ends were trimmed by 1 base and 2 bases, with 11 bases remaining between them. The CDR3 extends over 15 amino acids.